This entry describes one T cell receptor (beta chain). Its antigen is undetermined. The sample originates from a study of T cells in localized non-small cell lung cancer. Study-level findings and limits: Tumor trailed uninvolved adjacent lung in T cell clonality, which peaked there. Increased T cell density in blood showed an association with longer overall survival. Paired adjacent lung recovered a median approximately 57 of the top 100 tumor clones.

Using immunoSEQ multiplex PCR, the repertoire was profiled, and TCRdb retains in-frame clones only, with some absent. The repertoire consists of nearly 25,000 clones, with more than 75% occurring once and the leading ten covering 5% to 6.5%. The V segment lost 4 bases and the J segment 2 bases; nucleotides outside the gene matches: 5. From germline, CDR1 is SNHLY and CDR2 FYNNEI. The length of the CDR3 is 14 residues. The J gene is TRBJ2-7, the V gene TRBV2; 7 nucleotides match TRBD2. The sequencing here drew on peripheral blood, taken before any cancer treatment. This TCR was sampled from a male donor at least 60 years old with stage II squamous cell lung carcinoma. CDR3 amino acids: CASSALAATYEQYF. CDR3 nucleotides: TGTGCCAGCAGTGCGCTAGCGGCGACCTACGAGCAGTACTTC.